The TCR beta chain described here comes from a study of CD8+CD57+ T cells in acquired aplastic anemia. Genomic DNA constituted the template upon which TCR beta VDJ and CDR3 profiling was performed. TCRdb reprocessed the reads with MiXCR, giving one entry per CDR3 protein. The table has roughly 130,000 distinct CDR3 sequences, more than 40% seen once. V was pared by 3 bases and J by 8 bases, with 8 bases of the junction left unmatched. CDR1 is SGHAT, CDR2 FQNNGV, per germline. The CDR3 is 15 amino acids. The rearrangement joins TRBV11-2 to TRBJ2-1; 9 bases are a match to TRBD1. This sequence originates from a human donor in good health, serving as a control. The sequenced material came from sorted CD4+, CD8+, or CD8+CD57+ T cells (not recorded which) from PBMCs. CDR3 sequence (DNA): TGTGCCAGCAGCTTGGACGGGACAGGGAGGGATGAGCAGTTCTTC. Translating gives CASSLDGTGRDEQFF.